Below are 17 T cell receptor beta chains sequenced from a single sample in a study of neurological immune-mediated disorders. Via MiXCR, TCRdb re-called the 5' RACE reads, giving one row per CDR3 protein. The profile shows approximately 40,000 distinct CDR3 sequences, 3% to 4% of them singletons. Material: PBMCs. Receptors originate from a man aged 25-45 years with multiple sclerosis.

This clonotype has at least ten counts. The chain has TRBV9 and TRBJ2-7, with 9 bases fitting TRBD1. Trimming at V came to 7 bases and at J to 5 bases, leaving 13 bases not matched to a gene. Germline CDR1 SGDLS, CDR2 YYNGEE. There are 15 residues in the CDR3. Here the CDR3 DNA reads TGTGCCAGCGCTCGGCCCGGGACAGGGTTCCACGAGCAGTACTTC. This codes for CASARPGTGFHEQYF.

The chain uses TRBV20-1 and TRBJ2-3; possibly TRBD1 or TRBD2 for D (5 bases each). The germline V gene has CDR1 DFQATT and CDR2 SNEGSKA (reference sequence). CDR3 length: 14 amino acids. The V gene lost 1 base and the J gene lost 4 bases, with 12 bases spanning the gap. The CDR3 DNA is TGCAGTGCTAGAGGTCGGGGCTTCTCAGATACGCAGTATTTT. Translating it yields CSARGRGFSDTQYF.

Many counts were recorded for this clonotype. The CDR3 reads CASSQDPGGTDTQYF. DNA of the CDR3: TGCGCCAGCAGCCAAGATCCGGGCGGCACAGATACGCAGTATTTT. J is TRBJ2-3 and V is TRBV4-1; D not certain. The CDR3 contains 15 residues. Looked up from germline, CDR1 is MGHRA and CDR2 is YSYEKL. Trimming shortened V by 0 bases and J by 1 base, and 8 bases separated the two germline ends.

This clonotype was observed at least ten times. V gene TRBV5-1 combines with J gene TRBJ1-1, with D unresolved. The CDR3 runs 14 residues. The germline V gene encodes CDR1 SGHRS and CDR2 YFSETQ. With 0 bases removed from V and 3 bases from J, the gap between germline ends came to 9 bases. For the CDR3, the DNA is TGCGCCAGCAGCTTGGAGCCAGAGTACACTGAAGCTTTCTTT. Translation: CASSLEPEYTEAFF.

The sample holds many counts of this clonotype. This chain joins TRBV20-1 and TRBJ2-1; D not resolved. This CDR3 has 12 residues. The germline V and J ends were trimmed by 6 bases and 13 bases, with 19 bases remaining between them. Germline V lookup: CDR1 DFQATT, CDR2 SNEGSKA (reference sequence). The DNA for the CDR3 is TGCAGTGCCCAGGCCGGCTTTGGAGAACAGTTCTTC. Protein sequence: CSAQAGFGEQFF.

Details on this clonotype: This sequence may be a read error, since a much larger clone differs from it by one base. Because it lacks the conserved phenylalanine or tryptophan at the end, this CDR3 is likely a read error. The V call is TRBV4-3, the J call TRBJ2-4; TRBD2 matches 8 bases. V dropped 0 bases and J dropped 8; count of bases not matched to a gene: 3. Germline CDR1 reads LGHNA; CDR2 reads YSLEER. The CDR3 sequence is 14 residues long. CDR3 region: CASSQETSEDIQYC. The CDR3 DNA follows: TGCGCCAGCAGCCAAGAGACTAGCGAAGACATTCAGTACTGC.

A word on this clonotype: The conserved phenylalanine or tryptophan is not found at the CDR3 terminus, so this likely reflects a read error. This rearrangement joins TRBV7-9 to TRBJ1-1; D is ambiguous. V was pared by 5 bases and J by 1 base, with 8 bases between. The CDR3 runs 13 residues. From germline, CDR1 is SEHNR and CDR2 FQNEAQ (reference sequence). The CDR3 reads CASSPEGNTEAFN. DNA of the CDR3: TGTGCCAGCAGCCCCGAAGGGAACACTGAAGCTTTCAAT.

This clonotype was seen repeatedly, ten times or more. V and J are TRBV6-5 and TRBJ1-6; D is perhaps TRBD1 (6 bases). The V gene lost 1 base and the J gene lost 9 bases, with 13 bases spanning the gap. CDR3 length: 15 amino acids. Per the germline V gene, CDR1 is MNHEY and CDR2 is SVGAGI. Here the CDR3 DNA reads TGTGCCAGCAGTTACTACGACAGGAAAAGTTCACCCCTCCACTTT. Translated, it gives CASSYYDRKSSPLHF.

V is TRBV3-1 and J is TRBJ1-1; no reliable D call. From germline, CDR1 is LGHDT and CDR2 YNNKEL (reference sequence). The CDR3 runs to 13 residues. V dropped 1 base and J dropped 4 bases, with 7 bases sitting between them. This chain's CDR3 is CASSQAVATEAFF. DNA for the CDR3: TGTGCCAGCAGCCAAGCCGTGGCCACTGAAGCTTTCTTT.

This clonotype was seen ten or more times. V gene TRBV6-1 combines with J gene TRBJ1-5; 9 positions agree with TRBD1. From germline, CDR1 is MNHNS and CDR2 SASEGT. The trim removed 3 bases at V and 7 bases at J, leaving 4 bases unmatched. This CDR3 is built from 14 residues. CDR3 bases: TGTGCCAGCAGTGAGAGACAGGGGGGACAGCCCCAGCATTTT. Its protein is CASSERQGGQPQHF.

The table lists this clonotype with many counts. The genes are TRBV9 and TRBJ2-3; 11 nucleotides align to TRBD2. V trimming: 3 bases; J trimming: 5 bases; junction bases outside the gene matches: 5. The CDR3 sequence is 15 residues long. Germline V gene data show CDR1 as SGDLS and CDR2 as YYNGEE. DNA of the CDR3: TGTGCCAGCAGCGGTAGCGGGGGGGTGGTAGATACGCAGTATTTT. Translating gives CASSGSGGVVDTQYF.

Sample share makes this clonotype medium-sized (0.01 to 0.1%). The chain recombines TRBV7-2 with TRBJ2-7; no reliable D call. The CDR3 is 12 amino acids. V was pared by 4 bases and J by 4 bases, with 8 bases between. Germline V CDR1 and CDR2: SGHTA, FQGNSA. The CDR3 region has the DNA TGTGCCAGCAGCTCCGCGGATTACGAGCAGTACTTC. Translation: CASSSADYEQYF.

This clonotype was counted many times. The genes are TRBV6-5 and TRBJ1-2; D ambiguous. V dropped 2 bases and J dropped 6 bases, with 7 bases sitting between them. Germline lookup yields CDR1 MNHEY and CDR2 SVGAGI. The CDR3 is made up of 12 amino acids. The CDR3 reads CASSYKGNGYTF. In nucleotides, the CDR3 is TGTGCCAGCAGTTACAAAGGAAATGGCTACACCTTC.

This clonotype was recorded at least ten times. CDR3 loop: CATTQGPRGEKLFF. The CDR3, as DNA: TGTGCCACAACCCAGGGGCCGCGGGGTGAAAAACTGTTTTTT. The rearrangement links TRBV19 to TRBJ1-4; the D gene is possibly TRBD1 (6 bases). Germline CDR1 is LNHDA and CDR2 is SQIVND (reference sequence). The ends were cut back, 10 bases at V and 7 bases at J, with 19 bases in the middle. The CDR3 sequence is 14 residues long.

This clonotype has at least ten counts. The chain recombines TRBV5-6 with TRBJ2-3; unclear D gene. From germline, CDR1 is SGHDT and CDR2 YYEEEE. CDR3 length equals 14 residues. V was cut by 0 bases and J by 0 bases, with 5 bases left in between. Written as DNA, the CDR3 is TGTGCCAGCAGCTTGGACATTAGCACAGATACGCAGTATTTT. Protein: CASSLDISTDTQYF.

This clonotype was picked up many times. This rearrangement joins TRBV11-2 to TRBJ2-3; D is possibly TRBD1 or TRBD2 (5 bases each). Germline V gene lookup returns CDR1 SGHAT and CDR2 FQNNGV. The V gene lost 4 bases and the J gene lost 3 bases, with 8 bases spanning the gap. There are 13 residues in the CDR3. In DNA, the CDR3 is TGTGCCAGCAGCTGGGGCGGGACAGATACGCAGTATTTT. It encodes CASSWGGTDTQYF.

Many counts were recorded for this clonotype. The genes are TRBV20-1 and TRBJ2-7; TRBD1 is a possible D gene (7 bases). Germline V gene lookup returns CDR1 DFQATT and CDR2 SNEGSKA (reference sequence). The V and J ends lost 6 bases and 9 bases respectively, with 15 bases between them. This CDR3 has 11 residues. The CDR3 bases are TGCAGTGCCGGAGGGGGCTCCGGGCAGTACTTC. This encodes CSAGGGSGQYF.